A selection of T cell receptor beta chains follows, all from one sample in a study of blood T cell repertoires in COVID-19. Only in-frame clones appear in the TCRdb table, and some are missing; sequencing was by immunoSEQ multiplex PCR. The data hold a few hundred thousand clones, with roughly 90% observed a single time. The sequencing input was peripheral blood. The origin of the receptors is a man aged 25-45 years who had recovered from COVID-19. Each CDR3 is given with its conserved first and last residue. Fields, in order: clone size, J gene, V gene, D gene, CDR3 DNA, CDR3 protein. D genes are given only for firm matches. Part of the rows lack a size; the others show once, few, many or a class for expanded clones.

NA,TRBJ1-6,TRBV4-2,NA,TGTGCCAGCAGCCATCCAAACGCGGGAGTCGGGGGGAATAATTCACCCCTCCACTTT,CASSHPNAGVGGNNSPLHF
NA,TRBJ1-3,TRBV24-1,NA,TGTGCCACCAGTGAAGAAGGGGCTTCTGGAAACACCATATATTTT,CATSEEGASGNTIYF
NA,TRBJ1-6,TRBV6-5,NA,TGTGCCAGCAGTTCCAACTGGGGCGGGGGGAGTTCACCCCTCCACTTT,CASSSNWGGGSSPLHF
NA,TRBJ2-1,TRBV4-3,TRBD2,TGCGCCAGCAGCCACCCTAACACCGGGACTACTCCGTACAATGAGCAGTTCTTC,CASSHPNTGTTPYNEQFF
few,TRBJ2-7,TRBV5-4,TRBD2,TGTGCCAGCAGCCGGGAGGTGCTGGGGGAGCAGTACTTC,CASSREVLGEQYF
NA,TRBJ2-5,TRBV9,TRBD2,TGTGCCAGCAGCGCACTAGCGGGGCAAGGCCAAGAGACCCAGTACTTC,CASSALAGQGQETQYF
NA,TRBJ2-7,TRBV10-1,TRBD2,TGCGCCAGCAGTGATGTTGCTAGCGGGGACCACGAGCAGTACTTC,CASSDVASGDHEQYF
NA,TRBJ2-1,TRBV5-5,TRBD2,TGTGCCAGCAGCTTAAGGGGCGGGAGCTACAATGAGCAGTTCTTC,CASSLRGGSYNEQFF
NA,TRBJ1-4,TRBV19,NA,TGTGCCACGTCCCAGGGACTCCAGGAAAAACTGTTTTTT,CATSQGLQEKLFF
NA,TRBJ1-4,TRBV6-5,NA,TGTGCCAGCACCCCGGCCGGGGGGGCTAATGAAAAACTGTTTTTT,CASTPAGGANEKLFF
NA,TRBJ2-7,TRBV5-3,TRBD1,TGTGCCAGAAGCACAGGGGCCGCGCCGACGTACGAGCAGTACTTC,CARSTGAAPTYEQYF
NA,TRBJ1-2,TRBV5-1,NA,TGCGCCAGCAGCTTTACCTCCGGGAGCCTTCTTGGCTACACCTTC,CASSFTSGSLLGYTF
NA,TRBJ2-5,TRBV15,NA,TGTGCCACCAGCCAGCGAAGGGAGACCCAGTACTTC,CATSQRRETQYF
NA,TRBJ2-1,TRBV6-2/TRBV6-3,TRBD2,TGTGCCAGCAGTTACGGGGGACTAGCGGGTGGCAATGAGCAGTTCTTC,CASSYGGLAGGNEQFF
NA,TRBJ2-6,TRBV5-3,NA,TGCGGCAAGGGGGAACTCTCTGGGGCCAACGTCCTGACTTTC,CGKGELSGANVLTF
NA,TRBJ1-2,TRBV18,NA,TGTGCCAGCTCACCTTCTCAGGACCGGGGCTATGGCTACACCTTC,CASSPSQDRGYGYTF
NA,TRBJ1-3,TRBV18,TRBD1,TGTGCCAGCTCACCGACTTGGGACAGTCCTTCTGGAAACACCATATATTTT,CASSPTWDSPSGNTIYF